This T cell receptor beta chain is from a study of T cell therapy after organ transplantation. Study information: Responders numbered eight and nonresponders two among ten patients. Study-level results: Poor CD8+ T cell yield may explain few expansions in nonresponders. Reconstitution after therapy seemingly combined transferred and product-undetected endogenous clonotypes.

Concerning this clone: Its specificity is not known.

TCRdb keeps only in-frame clones here, not all; method: immunoSEQ multiplex PCR. The sample comprises about 1,800 clones, just under 90% of which are singletons, and under 45% rests with the top ten. Regarding time point: 20-29 weeks after completion of therapy. Germline CDR1 and CDR2: SEHNR and FQNEAQ (reference sequence). Trimming removed 4 bases from V and 7 bases from J, with 8 bases in between. This CDR3 region has 13 residues. V is TRBV7-9 and J is TRBJ1-6; the D is unclear. Sequencing used CD8+ T cells from blood, obtained after autologous CMV-specific T cell therapy. The clonotype originates from a human patient who had received a solid organ transplant and had CMV disease. Some of the T cells may derive from the graft donor. CDR3 sequence: CASSSGGNSPLHF. CDR3 in DNA: TGTGCCAGCAGCTCTGGTGGGAATTCACCCCTCCACTTT.